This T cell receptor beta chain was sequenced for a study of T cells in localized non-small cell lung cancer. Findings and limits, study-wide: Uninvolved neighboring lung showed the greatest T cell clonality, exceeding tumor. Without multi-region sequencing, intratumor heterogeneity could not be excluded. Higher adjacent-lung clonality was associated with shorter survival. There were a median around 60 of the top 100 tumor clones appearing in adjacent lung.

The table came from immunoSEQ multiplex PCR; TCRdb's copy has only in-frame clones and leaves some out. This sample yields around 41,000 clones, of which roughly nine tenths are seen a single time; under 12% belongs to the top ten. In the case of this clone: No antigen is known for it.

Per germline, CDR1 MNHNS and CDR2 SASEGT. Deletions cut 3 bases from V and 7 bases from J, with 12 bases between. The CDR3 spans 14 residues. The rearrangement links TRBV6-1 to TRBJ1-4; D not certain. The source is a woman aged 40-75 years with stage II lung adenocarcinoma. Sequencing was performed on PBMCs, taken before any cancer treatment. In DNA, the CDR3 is TGTGCCAGCAGTGATAACAAGCTTTTTGAAAAACTGTTTTTT. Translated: CASSDNKLFEKLFF.